This record concerns one T cell receptor beta chain sequence. Methods used by the authors: Using reference gene primer amplification, nucleated cell counts were estimated. Only in-frame clones appear in the TCRdb table, and some are missing; sequencing was by immunoSEQ multiplex PCR. The D gene and trimming were derived from the DNA, and the V and J assignments and clone size from that table. The table lists under 200,000 clones, less than 90% of them singletons. The data stem from a study of blood T cell repertoires in COVID-19. At the level of the study: Acute and convalescent COVID-19 specimens originated in the United States, Italy and Spain. T cells, B-cell-depleted T cells, or PBMCs supplied cDNA or gDNA.

The Seattle site enrolled patients during active infection and followed them longitudinally. CDR1 is GTSNPN, CDR2 SVGIG, per germline (reference sequence). The CDR3 runs 11 residues. V was cut by 1 base and J by 12 bases, with 13 bases left in between. The sequence was obtained from a woman aged 60-75 years with COVID-19, enrolled during active disease. The sample taken for sequencing was peripheral blood. The J gene is TRBJ2-7, the V gene TRBV30, with D possibly being TRBD1 (7 bases). CDR3 sequence: CAWSATGRTYF. The CDR3 DNA reads TGTGCCTGGAGTGCGACAGGGAGGACGTACTTC.